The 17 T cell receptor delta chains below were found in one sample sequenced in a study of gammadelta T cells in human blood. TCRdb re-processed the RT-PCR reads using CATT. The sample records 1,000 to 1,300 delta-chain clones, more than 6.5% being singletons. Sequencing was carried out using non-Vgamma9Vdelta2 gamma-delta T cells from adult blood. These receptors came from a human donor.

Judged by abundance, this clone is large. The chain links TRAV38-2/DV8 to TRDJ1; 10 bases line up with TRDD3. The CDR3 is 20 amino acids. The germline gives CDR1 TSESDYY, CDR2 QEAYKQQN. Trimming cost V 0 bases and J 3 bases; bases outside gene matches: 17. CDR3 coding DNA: TGTGCTTATAGGAGCGCGAATCAAGTGCCTGGGGGATATACATCCGATAAACTCATCTTT. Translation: CAYRSANQVPGGYTSDKLIF.

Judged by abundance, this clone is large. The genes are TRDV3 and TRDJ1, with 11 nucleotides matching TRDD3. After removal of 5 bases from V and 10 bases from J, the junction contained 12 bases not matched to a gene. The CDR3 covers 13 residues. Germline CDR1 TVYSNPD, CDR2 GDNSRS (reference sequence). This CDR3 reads CAIEELGDTGLIF. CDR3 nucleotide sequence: TGTGCCATCGAGGAGCTGGGGGATACTGGACTCATCTTT.

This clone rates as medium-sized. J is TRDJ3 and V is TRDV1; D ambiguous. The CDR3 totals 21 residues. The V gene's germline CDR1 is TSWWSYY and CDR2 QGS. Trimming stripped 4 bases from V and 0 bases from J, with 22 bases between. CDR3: CALGAPKLRSPSSWDTRQMFF. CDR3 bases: TGTGCTCTTGGGGCCCCGAAACTCAGGTCCCCGAGCTCCTGGGACACCCGACAGATGTTTTTC.

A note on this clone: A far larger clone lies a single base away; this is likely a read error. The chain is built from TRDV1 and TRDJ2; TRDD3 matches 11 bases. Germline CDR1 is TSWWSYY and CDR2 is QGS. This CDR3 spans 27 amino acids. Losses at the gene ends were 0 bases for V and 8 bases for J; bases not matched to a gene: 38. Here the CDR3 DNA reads TGTGCTCTTGGGGAACTAGTTCCGTCCTGGGGGTACTTTCTAAGTACTGGGGGATATGGTGAAAGGGCACAACTCTTCTTT. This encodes CALGELVPSWGYFLSTGGYGERAQLFF.

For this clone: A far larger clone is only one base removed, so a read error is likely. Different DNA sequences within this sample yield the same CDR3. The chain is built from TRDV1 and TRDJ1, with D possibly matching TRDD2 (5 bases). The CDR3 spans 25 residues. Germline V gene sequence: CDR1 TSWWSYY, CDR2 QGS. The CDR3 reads CALGELPPVFPGRARLRQNTDKLIF. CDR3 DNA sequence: TGTGCTCTTGGGGAACTTCCCCCTGTCTTTCCTGGTAGGGCGCGGCTGAGACAAAACACTGATAAACTCATCTTT.

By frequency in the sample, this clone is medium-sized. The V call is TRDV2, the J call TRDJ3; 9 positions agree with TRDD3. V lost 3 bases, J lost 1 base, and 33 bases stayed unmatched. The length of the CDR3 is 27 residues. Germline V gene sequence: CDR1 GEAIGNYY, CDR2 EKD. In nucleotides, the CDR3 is TGTGCCTGTGACCTACGGTATAGTTCACTTCCCATCGGCAGGGGGATACTGTGGTCCTGGGACACCCGACAGATGTTTTTC. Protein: CACDLRYSSLPIGRGILWSWDTRQMFF.

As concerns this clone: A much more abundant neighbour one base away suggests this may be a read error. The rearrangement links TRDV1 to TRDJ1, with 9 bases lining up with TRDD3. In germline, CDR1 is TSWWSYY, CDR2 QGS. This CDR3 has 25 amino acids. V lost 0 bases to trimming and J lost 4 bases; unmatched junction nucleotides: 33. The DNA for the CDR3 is TGTGCTCTTGGGGAACTGATTGGGACTCCCGCTTGGGGATACGATACGGTCCCGGTTGTCGATAAACTCATCTTT. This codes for CALGELIGTPAWGYDTVPVVDKLIF.

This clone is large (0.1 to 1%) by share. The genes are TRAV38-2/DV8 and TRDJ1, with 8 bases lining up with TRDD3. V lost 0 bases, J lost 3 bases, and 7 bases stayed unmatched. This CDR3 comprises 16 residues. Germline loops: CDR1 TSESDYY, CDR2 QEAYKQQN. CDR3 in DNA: TGTGCTTATAGGAGCGTAGGAGGGGGATATGCCGATAAACTCATCTTT. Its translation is CAYRSVGGGYADKLIF.

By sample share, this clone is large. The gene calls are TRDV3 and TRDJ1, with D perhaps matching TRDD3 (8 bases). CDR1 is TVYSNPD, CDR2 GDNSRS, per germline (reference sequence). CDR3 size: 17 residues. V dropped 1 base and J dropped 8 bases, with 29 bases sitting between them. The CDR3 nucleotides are TGTGCCTTTATGGTCTCCTTCCTTCCGAACTGGGGGTCGAAACTCATCTTT. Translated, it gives CAFMVSFLPNWGSKLIF.

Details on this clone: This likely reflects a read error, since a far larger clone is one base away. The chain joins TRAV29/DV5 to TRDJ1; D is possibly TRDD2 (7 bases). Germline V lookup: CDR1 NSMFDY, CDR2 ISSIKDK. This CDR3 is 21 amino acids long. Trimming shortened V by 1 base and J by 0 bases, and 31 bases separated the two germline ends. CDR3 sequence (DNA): TGTGCAGCAAGCACTGGGCCTTCCTCTGTACTGGGTTTCGGGTACACCGATAAACTCATCTTT. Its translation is CAASTGPSSVLGFGYTDKLIF.

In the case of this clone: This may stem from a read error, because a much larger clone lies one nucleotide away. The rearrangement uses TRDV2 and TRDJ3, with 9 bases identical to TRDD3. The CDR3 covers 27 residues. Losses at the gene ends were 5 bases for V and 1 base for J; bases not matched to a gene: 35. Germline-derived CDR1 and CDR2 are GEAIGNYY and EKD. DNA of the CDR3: TGTGCCTGTGGCCTACGGTATAGTTCACTTCCCATCGGCAGGGGGATACTGTGGTCCTGGGACACCCGACAGATGTTTTTC. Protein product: CACGLRYSSLPIGRGILWSWDTRQMFF.

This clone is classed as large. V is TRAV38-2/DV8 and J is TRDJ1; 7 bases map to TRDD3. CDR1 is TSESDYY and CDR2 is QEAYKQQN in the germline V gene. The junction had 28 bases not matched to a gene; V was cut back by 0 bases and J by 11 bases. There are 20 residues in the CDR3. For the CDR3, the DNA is TGTGCTTATAGGAGCGGCCTACGTCCTCCTGCGTACTGGGGACGCCAAATCCTCATCTTT. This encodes CAYRSGLRPPAYWGRQILIF.

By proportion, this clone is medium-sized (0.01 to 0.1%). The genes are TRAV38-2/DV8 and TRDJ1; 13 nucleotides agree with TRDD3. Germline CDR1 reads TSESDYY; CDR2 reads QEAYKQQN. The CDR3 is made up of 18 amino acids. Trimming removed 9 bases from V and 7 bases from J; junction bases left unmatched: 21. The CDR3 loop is CAFRGAPWTGGYAAKLIF. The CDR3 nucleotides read TGTGCTTTCAGGGGTGCGCCGTGGACTGGGGGATACGCGGCTAAACTCATCTTT.

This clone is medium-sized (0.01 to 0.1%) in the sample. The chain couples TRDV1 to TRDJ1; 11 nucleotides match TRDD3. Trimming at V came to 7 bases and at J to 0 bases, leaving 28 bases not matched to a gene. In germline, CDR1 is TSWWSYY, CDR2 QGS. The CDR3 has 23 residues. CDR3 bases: TGTGCTCTTGTGACCTTGGCAGAGCGAAACTGGGGGATAAGGTTGACGTACACCGATAAACTCATCTTT. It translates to CALVTLAERNWGIRLTYTDKLIF.

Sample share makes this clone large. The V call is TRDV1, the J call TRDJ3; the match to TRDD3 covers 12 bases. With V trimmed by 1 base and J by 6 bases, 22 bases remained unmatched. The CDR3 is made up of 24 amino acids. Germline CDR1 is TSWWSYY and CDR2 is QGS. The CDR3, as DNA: TGTGCTCTTGGGGAACCGAAAACCTACGTCGGCTGGGGGATACGCGTAGTGGACACCCGACAGATGTTTTTC. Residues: CALGEPKTYVGWGIRVVDTRQMFF.

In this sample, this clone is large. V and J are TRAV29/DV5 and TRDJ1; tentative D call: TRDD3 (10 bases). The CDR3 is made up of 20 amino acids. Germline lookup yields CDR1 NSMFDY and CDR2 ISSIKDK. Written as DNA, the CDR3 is TGTGCTCTGAGCTCGAAGGCCTTCCTACACGGGTGGGGGATACCCGATAAACTCATCTTT. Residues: CALSSKAFLHGWGIPDKLIF.

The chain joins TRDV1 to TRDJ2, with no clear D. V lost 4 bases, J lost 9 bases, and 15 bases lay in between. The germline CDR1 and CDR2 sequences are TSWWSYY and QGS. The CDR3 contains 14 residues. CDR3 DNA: TGTGCTCTTGGGGTCAGGGCCGCGTGGTCACAACTCTTCTTT. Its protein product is CALGVRAAWSQLFF.